The clone carrying this T cell receptor (beta chain) appeared many times. The sample comes from a study of response to subunit inactivated influenza vaccine. TCRdb analysed the RT-PCR reads with MiXCR anew, one entry per CDR3 protein. The sample holds under 200,000 distinct CDR3 sequences, about 10% seen once. The V gene's germline CDR1 is DFQATT and CDR2 SNEGSKA (reference sequence). Trimming removed 6 bases from V and 0 bases from J; junction bases left unmatched: 8. This CDR3 comprises 15 residues. The chain carries TRBV20-1 and TRBJ1-3; 7 bases fit TRBD1. This TCR was sampled from a man aged 50-75 years who received an inactivated influenza vaccine. The specimen was CD8+ T cells sorted from PBMCs, collected less than 30 months after vaccination. The CDR3 DNA sequence: TGCAGTGCCGGAGGACAGGCACCCTCTGGAAACACCATATATTTT. Amino acids: CSAGGQAPSGNTIYF.